This entry lists 21 T cell receptor beta chains sequenced from one sample in a study of T cells after yellow fever vaccination. TCRdb independently ran MiXCR on the 5' RACE reads; one entry per CDR3 protein. The table includes a few hundred thousand distinct CDR3 sequences, 11% detected once. This specimen was PBMCs, taken on the day of the first yellow fever vaccination. The receptors stem from a man younger than 30 who received the YFV17D yellow fever vaccine.

The gene calls are TRBV7-2 and TRBJ2-6; perhaps TRBD1 as D (6 bases). With 2 bases removed from V and 0 bases from J, the gap between germline ends came to 11 bases. This CDR3 spans 17 amino acids. Germline values: CDR1 SGHTA, CDR2 FQGNSA. Here the CDR3 reads CASSLLPGDSGANVLTF. DNA for the CDR3: TGTGCCAGCAGCTTATTACCAGGGGACTCTGGGGCCAACGTCCTGACTTTC.

The chain combines TRBV11-1 with TRBJ2-3, with unresolved D. CDR1 is SGHAT, CDR2 FQDESV, per germline (reference sequence). V dropped 1 base and J dropped 4 bases, with 12 bases sitting between them. This CDR3 is 15 amino acids long. The CDR3 DNA is TGTGCCAGCAGCTTAGAACCTTTTGGGCCAGATACGCAGTATTTT. Protein product: CASSLEPFGPDTQYF.

The chain uses TRBV11-2 and TRBJ2-7, with D unresolved. V lost 0 bases and J 2 bases, leaving 5 bases between the germline ends. The CDR3 has 13 residues. Germline-derived CDR1 and CDR2 are SGHAT and FQNNGV. This chain's CDR3 is CASSLDLTYEQYF. In DNA, the CDR3 is TGTGCCAGCAGCTTAGACCTAACCTACGAGCAGTACTTC.

This clonotype was recorded at least ten times. The V gene is TRBV7-2, the J gene TRBJ1-2; D not resolved. This CDR3 contains 15 residues. Trimming pared 5 bases from V and 3 bases from J, leaving 16 bases between. From germline, CDR1 is SGHTA and CDR2 FQGNSA. The CDR3 region is CASSTTLPIYYGYTF. As DNA, the CDR3 is TGTGCCAGCAGCACCACTTTGCCCATTTACTATGGCTACACCTTC.

This clonotype was seen a handful of times. The V gene is TRBV5-1, the J gene TRBJ1-1; D ambiguous. Trimming took off 6 bases at V and 10 bases at J, with 22 bases between the two ends. This CDR3 contains 14 residues. Germline V gene sequence: CDR1 SGHRS, CDR2 YFSETQ. This CDR3 reads CASTLEGAINRAFF. The CDR3 nucleotides are TGCGCCAGCACTCTCGAAGGAGCGATTAATCGAGCTTTCTTT.

The genes are TRBV6-5 and TRBJ2-1, with D tentatively TRBD2 (7 bases). CDR1 and CDR2 (germline): MNHEY, SVGAGI. The CDR3 contains 17 residues. V lost 0 bases, J lost 1 base, and 13 bases lay in between. The CDR3 reads CASSYSRGLRSYNEQFF. DNA of the CDR3: TGTGCCAGCAGTTACTCGCGGGGGCTTCGGTCCTACAATGAGCAGTTCTTC.

The chain recombines TRBV11-2 with TRBJ2-7; D uncertain. This CDR3 is built from 11 residues. The V and J ends lost 1 base and 7 bases respectively, with 5 bases between them. Germline V CDR1 and CDR2: SGHAT, FQNNGV. Written as DNA, the CDR3 is TGTGCCAGCAGCTTAGTACAGGAGCAGTACTTC. Encoded protein: CASSLVQEQYF.

The V call is TRBV20-1, the J call TRBJ2-1; possibly TRBD1 or TRBD2 for D (6 bases each). CDR3 size: 15 residues. CDR1 and CDR2 (germline): DFQATT, SNEGSKA (reference sequence). V was pared by 2 bases and J by 6 bases, with 17 bases between. The CDR3 loop reads CSARNSGAPGNEQFF. DNA of the CDR3: TGCAGTGCTAGAAATTCGGGGGCCCCCGGCAATGAGCAGTTCTTC.

The rearrangement joins TRBV12-3 or TRBV12-4 to TRBJ1-5; D remains ambiguous. V was shortened by 8 bases and J by 0 bases, with 14 bases between the two germline ends. The CDR3 consists of 15 residues. CDR3 sequence reads: CASSLRVNSNQPQHF. The DNA for the CDR3 is TGTGCCAGCTCCCTAAGGGTGAATAGCAATCAGCCCCAGCATTTT.

V usage is TRBV5-1 and J usage is TRBJ2-1; 7 bases map to TRBD1. CDR1 is SGHRS and CDR2 is YFSETQ in the germline V gene. This CDR3 comprises 14 residues. Germline trimming cut 4 bases from V and 8 bases from J; bases unmatched to any gene: 9. Here the CDR3 DNA reads TGCGCCAGCAGCGGGGGACAGCCTGGCGATGAGCAGTTCTTC. Its translation is CASSGGQPGDEQFF.

CDR3 DNA sequence: TGTGCCAGCAGTGGGATAAGCCCGAACACTGAAGCTTTCTTT. It translates to CASSGISPNTEAFF. The rearrangement links TRBV12-3 or TRBV12-4 to TRBJ1-1; D is unresolved. There are 14 residues in the CDR3. Trimming pared 5 bases from V and 1 base from J, leaving 11 bases between.

This clonotype was detected a few times. This rearrangement joins TRBV7-3 to TRBJ1-5; D is undetermined. The V gene lost 2 bases and the J gene lost 6 bases, with 8 bases spanning the gap. Per the germline V gene, CDR1 is SGHTA and CDR2 is FQGTGA. This CDR3 is 13 amino acids long. This chain's CDR3 is CASSLGFGQPQHF. For the CDR3, the DNA is TGTGCCAGCAGCTTAGGCTTCGGTCAGCCCCAGCATTTT.

This clonotype was seen a handful of times. The rearrangement joins TRBV7-8 to TRBJ2-5; 9 nucleotides match TRBD2. J lost 4 bases, V lost 6 bases, and 12 bases had no gene match. This CDR3 is 16 amino acids long. CDR1 and CDR2 (germline): SGHVS, FQNEAQ. CDR3 amino acids: CASRNTGGGARETQYF. CDR3 nucleotides: TGTGCCAGCAGAAATACTGGCGGGGGGGCCCGAGAGACCCAGTACTTC.

This clonotype has just a few counts. The chain links TRBV12-3 or TRBV12-4 to TRBJ2-5, with 11 positions matching TRBD2. The CDR3 is 14 residues long. The junction had 6 bases not matched to a gene; V was cut back by 8 bases and J by 4 bases. The CDR3 region is CASGLAGGPETQYF. CDR3 DNA: TGTGCCAGCGGTCTAGCGGGGGGTCCAGAGACCCAGTACTTC.

This chain uses TRBV27 with TRBJ2-1; no clear D. Germline CDR1 reads MNHEY; CDR2 reads SMNVEV (reference sequence). V was pared by 6 bases and J by 0 bases, with 12 bases between. This CDR3 contains 15 residues. The CDR3 here is CASSLRPSSYNEQFF. CDR3 nucleotides: TGTGCCAGCAGCCTAAGACCGAGCTCCTACAATGAGCAGTTCTTC.

This clonotype turned up a few times. The J gene is TRBJ1-5, the V gene TRBV7-9; the D is unclear. Trimming took off 4 bases at V and 9 bases at J, with 7 bases between the two ends. Germline V gene data show CDR1 as SEHNR and CDR2 as FQNEAQ (reference sequence). The CDR3 is 11 amino acids. The CDR3 DNA follows: TGTGCCAGCAGCTCCCCAAGGCCCCAGCATTTT. This translates into CASSSPRPQHF.

A few counts support this clonotype. The chain joins TRBV7-3 to TRBJ2-1; a weak D match, TRBD2 (7 bases). The germline CDR1 and CDR2 sequences are SGHTA and FQGTGA. This CDR3 is 15 amino acids long. The ends were cut back, 2 bases at V and 3 bases at J, with 11 bases in the middle. The CDR3 here is CASSLRGALYNEQFF. The CDR3 DNA follows: TGTGCCAGCAGCTTACGGGGGGCACTCTACAATGAGCAGTTCTTC.

This chain joins TRBV5-1 and TRBJ1-1; D is undetermined. Deletions cut 4 bases from V and 1 base from J, with 8 bases between. CDR3 length: 13 amino acids. The germline CDR1 and CDR2 sequences are SGHRS and YFSETQ. CDR3 DNA: TGCGCCAGCAGCGCAGGCGAGAACACTGAAGCTTTCTTT. It specifies CASSAGENTEAFF.

The chain recombines TRBV7-2 with TRBJ2-7, with 14 bases lining up with TRBD2. There are 15 residues in the CDR3. After removal of 1 base from V and 7 bases from J, the junction contained 3 bases not matched to a gene. In germline, CDR1 is SGHTA, CDR2 FQGNSA. The CDR3 DNA reads as TGTGCCAGCAGCTTAGTCGGACTAGCGGGGGGAGAGCAGTACTTC. Residues: CASSLVGLAGGEQYF.

The chain carries TRBV11-1 and TRBJ2-7; D remains ambiguous. CDR1 is SGHAT, CDR2 FQDESV, per germline (reference sequence). This CDR3 has 15 residues. V was trimmed by 3 bases and J by 6 bases, leaving 18 bases between them. The CDR3 is CASSLPDRGILEQYF. In DNA, the CDR3 is TGTGCCAGCAGCTTGCCGGACCGTGGGATCCTCGAGCAGTACTTC.

The table lists this clonotype with a few counts. The J gene is TRBJ2-7, the V gene TRBV15; D remains ambiguous. The CDR3 is made up of 16 amino acids. V was trimmed by 0 bases and J by 1 base, leaving 13 bases between them. Germline CDR1 and CDR2: LNHNV and YYDKDF (reference sequence). This CDR3 reads CATSRDPTIYSYEQYV. CDR3 bases: TGTGCCACCAGCAGAGATCCGACGATATATTCCTACGAGCAGTACGTC.